This TCR beta chain is from a study of T cell responses to AZD1222 COVID-19 vaccine. Whole-study results and caveats: Close to half of all spike-specific TCRs reportedly target regions of the variants that are unmutated. Females outnumbered males among donors, who were mostly white British; clonal diversity was possibly underestimated. Receipt of two AZD1222 doses was followed by a rise in Spike-specific TCR breadth and depth. Vaccine-associated CD4 TCRs spanned spike, dominant at 160-218 and 743-854.

Note on this clone: Its target is unknown.

The repertoire was sequenced with immunoSEQ multiplex PCR; TCRdb's copy has only in-frame clones and lacks some. The sample includes about 140,000 clones. This CDR3 is built from 15 residues. Trimming pared 6 bases from V and 0 bases from J, leaving 12 bases between. Germline assignment: CDR1 MNHEY and CDR2 SVGAGI. The V gene is TRBV6-5, the J gene TRBJ1-5; maybe TRBD1 (6 bases). Sequenced material: peripheral blood. The sequence came from an adult in good health. The CDR3 protein is CASRAWTASNQPQHF. CDR3 nucleotide sequence: TGTGCCAGCAGGGCTTGGACAGCTAGCAATCAGCCCCAGCATTTT.